Shown below are 28 T cell receptor beta chains from a single sample sequenced in a study of blood T cell repertoires in COVID-19. Assay: immunoSEQ multiplex PCR; the TCRdb copy retains only in-frame clones and omits some. The sample holds around 270,000 clones, 84% seen once. Material for sequencing was peripheral blood. These receptors were obtained from a woman aged 40 to 49 who had recovered from COVID-19.

This chain uses TRBV19 with TRBJ1-5; D may be TRBD1 (5 bases). V lost 1 base and J lost 5, with 21 bases in between. The CDR3 has 18 residues. Germline V CDR1 and CDR2: LNHDA, SQIVND (reference sequence). The CDR3 is CASSIGFIRGRGDQPQHF. The CDR3 DNA is TGTGCCAGTAGTATAGGGTTTATTCGGGGGAGAGGCGATCAGCCCCAGCATTTT.

This clone was counted a few times. The genes are TRBV11-2 and TRBJ1-3, with TRBD1 matching 7 bases. Trimming cost V 4 bases and J 3 bases; bases outside gene matches: 6. The V gene's germline CDR1 is SGHAT and CDR2 FQNNGV. The CDR3 runs to 15 residues. CDR3 DNA sequence: TGTGCCAGCAGCTCACAAGGGGGCCTTGGAAACACCATATATTTT. Translated, it gives CASSSQGGLGNTIYF.

This chain uses TRBV7-6 with TRBJ2-3; no firm D call. V lost 2 bases to trimming and J lost 0 bases, with 12 bases between them. The germline CDR1 and CDR2 sequences are SGHVS and FNYEAQ. The CDR3 has 16 residues. The CDR3 region has the DNA TGTGCCAGCAGCTTAATCGGGTTCGGCAGCACAGATACGCAGTATTTT. Translating it yields CASSLIGFGSTDTQYF. Complete variable domain (other parts from reference TRBV7-6 and TRBJ2-3): GAGVSQSPRYKVTKRGQDVALRCDPISGHVSLYWYRQALGQGPEFLTYFNYEAQQDKSGLPNDRFSAERPEGSISTLTIQRTEQRDSAMYRCASSLIGFGSTDTQYFGPGTRLTVL.

The chain uses TRBV4-2 and TRBJ1-4; D might be TRBD1 (6 bases). Per the germline V gene, CDR1 is LGHNA and CDR2 is YNFKEQ. The CDR3 consists of 13 residues. V was pared by 1 base and J by 7 bases, with 7 bases between. The CDR3 reads CASSQATGEKLFF. The CDR3 DNA is TGTGCCAGCAGCCAAGCGACAGGTGAAAAACTGTTTTTT.

The genes are TRBV7-9 and TRBJ2-7; a possible D gene is TRBD1 (6 bases). V gave up 5 bases and J gave up 6 bases, with 17 bases separating them. This CDR3 contains 14 residues. Germline-derived CDR1 and CDR2 are SEHNR and FQNEAQ (reference sequence). DNA of the CDR3: TGTGCCAGCAGCCAAGTACAGGGTTGGTCCGAGCAGTACTTC. Translation gives CASSQVQGWSEQYF.

The chain couples TRBV19 to TRBJ2-2; D is possibly TRBD1 (5 bases). Trimming stripped 4 bases from V and 6 bases from J, with 12 bases between. The CDR3 consists of 14 residues. Germline V lookup: CDR1 LNHDA, CDR2 SQIVND (reference sequence). DNA for the CDR3: TGTGCCAGTAGTACCAGACAGAAGGCCGGGGAGCTGTTTTTT. Amino acids: CASSTRQKAGELFF. Based on the CDR3 plus reference TRBV19 and TRBJ2-2, the full variable domain is DGGITQSPKYLFRKEGQNVTLSCEQNLNHDAMYWYRQDPGQGLRLIYYSQIVNDFQKGDIAEGYSVSREKKESFPLTVTSAQKNPTAFYLCASSTRQKAGELFFGEGSRLTVL.

The genes are TRBV3-1 (or the pseudogene TRBV3-2) and TRBJ2-7; TRBD1 agrees at 11 bases. The CDR3 is 14 amino acids. V lost 6 bases, J lost 3 bases, and 4 bases stayed unmatched. In germline, CDR1 is LGHDT, CDR2 YNNKEL (reference sequence). The CDR3 loop reads CASRPGTGGYEQYF. CDR3 in DNA: TGTGCCAGCAGGCCCGGGACAGGGGGCTACGAGCAGTACTTC.

V usage is TRBV5-1 and J usage is TRBJ2-6; weak D call: TRBD2 (6 bases). This CDR3 comprises 16 residues. Germline V gene lookup returns CDR1 SGHRS and CDR2 YFSETQ. With 4 bases removed from V and 1 base from J, the gap between germline ends came to 12 bases. CDR3 DNA: TGCGCCAGCAGCCCGGGGCGGGGTTCTGGGGCCAACGTCCTGACTTTC. It encodes CASSPGRGSGANVLTF.

The rearrangement joins TRBV3-1 (or the pseudogene TRBV3-2) to TRBJ1-2; D might be TRBD1 (6 bases). The V gene lost 0 bases and the J gene lost 4 bases, with 18 bases spanning the gap. The CDR3 has 17 residues. Germline CDR1 LGHDT, CDR2 YNNKEL (reference sequence). Here the CDR3 reads CASSQEGHPLGAYGYTF. DNA of the CDR3: TGTGCCAGCAGCCAAGAGGGACACCCCCTTGGGGCCTATGGCTACACCTTC.

The chain recombines TRBV19 with TRBJ2-7; possibly TRBD2 for D (5 bases). The CDR3 has 12 amino acids. The V gene lost 6 bases and the J gene lost 5 bases, with 11 bases spanning the gap. Germline V gene data show CDR1 as LNHDA and CDR2 as SQIVND (reference sequence). CDR3 DNA sequence: TGTGCCAGTAGGACCGGGGTCCACGAGCAGTACTTC. Translating it yields CASRTGVHEQYF.

The rearrangement uses TRBV5-1 and TRBJ1-2, with 10 bases aligning to TRBD1. This CDR3 spans 12 amino acids. The junction had 3 bases not matched to a gene; V was cut back by 6 bases and J by 7 bases. Germline lookup yields CDR1 SGHRS and CDR2 YFSETQ. CDR3 sequence reads: CASTGTGVGYTF. CDR3 in DNA: TGCGCCAGCACCGGGACAGGGGTTGGCTACACCTTC.

The chain is built from TRBV5-1 and TRBJ2-5; 10 bases line up with TRBD2. Germline V CDR1 and CDR2: SGHRS, YFSETQ. J gave up 1 base and V 4 bases, and 13 bases lay outside the gene matches. This CDR3 is 18 amino acids long. CDR3 sequence: CASSRLYSGGPIQETQYF. CDR3 bases: TGCGCCAGCAGCAGACTGTATAGCGGGGGGCCTATCCAAGAGACCCAGTACTTC.

The rearrangement uses TRBV10-3 and TRBJ1-3; a weak D match, TRBD1 (6 bases). The V gene lost 3 bases and the J gene lost 0 bases, with 18 bases spanning the gap. This CDR3 spans 18 amino acids. CDR1 ENHRY and CDR2 SYGVKD come from the germline V gene. Written as DNA, the CDR3 is TGTGCCATCAGTGACCCCTCCCGGCAGGGGAGCTCTGGAAACACCATATATTTT. As protein: CAISDPSRQGSSGNTIYF.

The V gene is TRBV3-1 (or the pseudogene TRBV3-2), the J gene TRBJ2-3, with 8 bases identical to TRBD2. This CDR3 contains 17 residues. V lost 4 bases to trimming and J lost 0 bases; unmatched junction nucleotides: 9. The germline V gene has CDR1 LGHDT and CDR2 YNNKEL (reference sequence). In DNA form, the CDR3 reads TGTGCCAGCAGCCCTTTCACGACTAGCGTAAGCACAGATACGCAGTATTTT. Translated, it gives CASSPFTTSVSTDTQYF.

V is TRBV7-9 and J is TRBJ2-5, with a tentative D call TRBD1 (5 bases). V gave up 5 bases and J gave up 2 bases, with 15 bases separating them. Germline values: CDR1 SEHNR, CDR2 FQNEAQ (reference sequence). The CDR3 has 15 amino acids. In nucleotides, the CDR3 is TGTGCCAGCAGCCCCGGTTGGGGCAGACAAGAGACCCAGTACTTC. Its translation is CASSPGWGRQETQYF.

The chain carries TRBV12-2 and TRBJ1-5; the tabulated D call, TRBD1, remains unverified against the DNA. TRBV12-2 is a documented pseudogene. This CDR3 region has 24 residues. The CDR3 sequence: CASRHTNRVLVSIACGYSNQPQHF. The CDR3 nucleotides are TGTGCAAGTCGCCACACGAACAGGGTCCTTGTGTCTATAGCTTGTGGCTATAGCAATCAGCCCCAGCATTTT.

The chain joins TRBV27 to TRBJ2-3, with a possible D match to TRBD2 (7 bases). CDR1 MNHEY and CDR2 SMNVEV come from the germline V gene (reference sequence). Between the trimmed V and J ends, which lost 8 bases and 0 bases, there was a span of 18 bases. The CDR3 loop spans 16 amino acids. DNA for the CDR3: TGTGCCAGCGGGGGGGCTTGGGGGTCTAGCACAGATACGCAGTATTTT. Encoded protein: CASGGAWGSSTDTQYF.

The rearrangement joins TRBV5-5 to TRBJ1-3; D unclear. V dropped 0 bases and J dropped 0 bases, with 13 bases sitting between them. This CDR3 comprises 17 residues. Germline V gene sequence: CDR1 SGHKS, CDR2 YYEKEE (reference sequence). The DNA for the CDR3 is TGTGCCAGCAGCTTGGATGTCTCCCCGGGCTCTGGAAACACCATATATTTT. Protein product: CASSLDVSPGSGNTIYF.

This clone was counted ten times or more. CDR3 coding DNA: TGCGCCAGCAGCCAAGAGGAGACAGGGGCCACTGAAGCTTTCTTT. Translation gives CASSQEETGATEAFF. The V call is TRBV4-1, the J call TRBJ1-1; 8 bases are a match to TRBD1. From germline, CDR1 is MGHRA and CDR2 YSYEKL. Trimming took 0 bases from V and 4 from J; bases not matched to a gene: 4. This CDR3 contains 15 residues.

In its sample, this clone was seen once. The chain uses TRBV18 and TRBJ1-4; TRBD1 agrees at 10 bases. Germline V CDR1 and CDR2: KGHSH, LQKENI. The CDR3 has 16 residues. With 4 bases clipped from V and 2 bases from J, the junction kept 4 bases outside the gene matches. Here the CDR3 reads CASSRGQGGTNEKLFF. CDR3 sequence (DNA): TGTGCCAGCTCACGTGGACAGGGGGGGACTAATGAAAAACTGTTTTTT. The whole variable domain, remainder taken from reference TRBV18 and TRBJ1-4, is NAGVMQNPRHLVRRRGQEARLRCSPMKGHSHVYWYRQLPEEGLKFMVYLQKENIIDESGMPKERFSAEFPKEGPSILRIQQVVRGDSAAYFCASSRGQGGTNEKLFFGSGTQLSVL.

This clone was seen once. V is TRBV5-6 and J is TRBJ1-2; D gene uncertain. The CDR3 totals 14 residues. The V end lost 3 bases, the J end lost 0 bases, and 9 bases lay between the germline ends. Germline V lookup: CDR1 SGHDT, CDR2 YYEEEE. The CDR3 bases are TGTGCCAGCAGCTACGGGAATCCTAACTATGGCTACACCTTC. It translates to CASSYGNPNYGYTF.

This clone was counted a few times. V and J are TRBV27 and TRBJ2-7; 7 positions agree with TRBD1. The junction had 8 bases not matched to a gene; V was cut back by 3 bases and J by 6 bases. This CDR3 region has 14 residues. Germline V lookup: CDR1 MNHEY, CDR2 SMNVEV (reference sequence). This CDR3 reads CASSLALQGTEQYF. CDR3 nucleotide sequence: TGTGCCAGCAGTTTGGCGTTACAGGGGACCGAGCAGTACTTC.

The V call is TRBV7-9, the J call TRBJ1-2; D gene ambiguous. The germline CDR1 and CDR2 sequences are SEHNR and FQNEAQ (reference sequence). This CDR3 has 14 residues. The V end lost 5 bases, the J end lost 2 bases, and 12 bases lay between the germline ends. The CDR3 region is CASSTTDSNYGYTF. DNA for the CDR3: TGTGCCAGCAGCACAACGGACTCGAACTATGGCTACACCTTC.

J is TRBJ1-4 and V is TRBV7-9, with D possibly being TRBD1 (6 bases). V dropped 5 bases and J dropped 8 bases, with 9 bases sitting between them. The CDR3 covers 12 residues. The V gene's germline CDR1 is SEHNR and CDR2 FQNEAQ (reference sequence). CDR3: CASSPGVEKLFF. CDR3 bases: TGTGCCAGCAGCCCAGGGGTCGAAAAACTGTTTTTT.

The rearrangement joins TRBV11-2 to TRBJ2-3; maybe TRBD1 (5 bases). CDR3 length: 13 amino acids. Germline CDR1 and CDR2: SGHAT and FQNNGV. V was trimmed by 6 bases and J by 2 bases, leaving 9 bases between them. CDR3 residues: CASRPTATDTQYF. The CDR3 DNA reads TGTGCCAGCAGGCCGACAGCCACAGATACGCAGTATTTT. The complete variable domain, with remaining parts taken from reference TRBV11-2 and TRBJ2-3, reads EAGVAQSPRYKIIEKRQSVAFWCNPISGHATLYWYQQILGQGPKLLIQFQNNGVVDDSQLPKDRFSAERLKGVDSTLKIQPAKLEDSAVYLCASRPTATDTQYFGPGTRLTVL.

The V gene is TRBV5-1, the J gene TRBJ2-1; TRBD2 matches 8 bases. The junction had 5 bases not matched to a gene; V was cut back by 2 bases and J by 4 bases. From germline, CDR1 is SGHRS and CDR2 YFSETQ. The CDR3 consists of 15 residues. The CDR3 DNA is TGCGCCAGCAGCTTTACTAGCGGTGCGTACAATGAGCAGTTCTTC. As protein: CASSFTSGAYNEQFF. The whole variable domain, filled in from reference TRBV5-1 and TRBJ2-1, reads KAGVTQTPRYLIKTRGQQVTLSCSPISGHRSVSWYQQTPGQGLQFLFEYFSETQRNKGNFPGRFSGRQFSNSRSEMNVSTLELGDSALYLCASSFTSGAYNEQFFGPGTRLTVL.

This clone was detected a few times. The chain employs TRBV25-1 and TRBJ2-7; D perhaps matches TRBD2 (5 bases). The germline V gene has CDR1 MGHDK and CDR2 SYGVNS. The CDR3 length is 15 residues. The V end was cut by 3 bases, the J end by 7 bases, with 19 bases between. The CDR3, as DNA: TGTGCCAGCAGTGAGTCGGAGGTTGGGAAGGGAGAGCAGTACTTC. This encodes CASSESEVGKGEQYF.

The genes are TRBV30 and TRBJ1-2, with D possibly TRBD1 on 5 matching bases. The germline CDR1 and CDR2 sequences are GTSNPN and SVGIG (reference sequence). CDR3 length: 17 amino acids. V shed 0 bases and J shed 6 bases, with 23 bases lying between them. The CDR3 here is CAWSVRRGVHPPHGYTF. CDR3 nucleotides: TGTGCCTGGAGTGTGAGACGGGGGGTACATCCCCCCCATGGCTACACCTTC.